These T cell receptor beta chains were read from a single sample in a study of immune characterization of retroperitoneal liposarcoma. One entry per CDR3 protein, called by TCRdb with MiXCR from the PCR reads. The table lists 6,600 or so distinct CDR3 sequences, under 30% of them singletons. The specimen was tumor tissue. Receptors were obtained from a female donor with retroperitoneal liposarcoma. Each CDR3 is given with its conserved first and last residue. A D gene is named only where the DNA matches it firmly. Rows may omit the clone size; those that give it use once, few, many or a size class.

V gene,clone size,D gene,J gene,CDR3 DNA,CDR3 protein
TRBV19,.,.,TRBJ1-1,TGTGCCAGTAGTATATTAGGAGGGGGTAACACTGAAGCTTTCTTT,CASSILGGGNTEAFF
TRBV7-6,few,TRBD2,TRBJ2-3,TGTGCCAGCAGCTTCTGGACTAGCGGGACTTCAGATACGCAGTATTTT,CASSFWTSGTSDTQYF
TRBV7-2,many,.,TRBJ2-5,TGTGCCAGCAGCTTAGTTTTAGACAGAGGACAAGAGACCCAGTACTTC,CASSLVLDRGQETQYF
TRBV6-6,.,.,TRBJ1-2,TGTGCCAGCAGTCCCGGGACCTGGTATGGCTACACCTTC,CASSPGTWYGYTF
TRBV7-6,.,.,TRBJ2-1,TGTGCCAGCAGCTCGACAGCAGAGGGATCTGGGGTATACAATGAGCAGTTCTTC,CASSSTAEGSGVYNEQFF
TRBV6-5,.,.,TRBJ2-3,TGTGCCAGCGGGAACACAGATACGCAGTATTTT,CASGNTDTQYF
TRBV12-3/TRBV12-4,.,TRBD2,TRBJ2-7,TGTGCCAGCAGGAGGGGTAGCGGGAGCTCCTACGAGCAGTACTTC,CASRRGSGSSYEQYF
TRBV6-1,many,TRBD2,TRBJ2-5,TGTGCCAGCAGTCGGCGAGCGGGAGGGCAAGAGACCCAGTACTTC,CASSRRAGGQETQYF
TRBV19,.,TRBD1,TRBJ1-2,TGTGCCAGTAGCCTGACAGGGGATTCTGGCTACACCTTC,CASSLTGDSGYTF
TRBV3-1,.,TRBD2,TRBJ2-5,TGTGCCAGCAGCCGTAGAGCGGGAGAAGAGACCCAGTACTTC,CASSRRAGEETQYF
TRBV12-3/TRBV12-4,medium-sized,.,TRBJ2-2,TGTGCCAGCAGTTTTTGGGGTAACACCGGGGAGCTGTTTTTT,CASSFWGNTGELFF
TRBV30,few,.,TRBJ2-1,TGTGCCTGGATGGGGTACAATGAGCAGTTCTTC,CAWMGYNEQFF
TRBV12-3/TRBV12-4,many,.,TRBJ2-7,TGTGCCAGCAGTTTAGGACAGACTTACGAGCAGTACTTC,CASSLGQTYEQYF
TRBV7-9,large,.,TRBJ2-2,TGTGCCAGCAACTTCCTGGAGACCGGGGAGCTGTTTTTT,CASNFLETGELFF
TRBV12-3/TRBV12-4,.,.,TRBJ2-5,TGTGCCAGCAGTTTAGAAGTTCCGGAGACCCAGTACTTC,CASSLEVPETQYF
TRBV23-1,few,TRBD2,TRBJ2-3,TGCGCCATTTATAACGTGGGGACTAGCGGGAGTGCGCAGTATTTT,CAIYNVGTSGSAQYF
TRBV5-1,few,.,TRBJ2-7,TGCGCCAGCAGCTTGACTAGCCCCTACGAGCAGTACTTC,CASSLTSPYEQYF
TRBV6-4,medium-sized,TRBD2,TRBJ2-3,TGTGCCAGCAGTGACTCGGCTAGCGGGAGCGCAGATACGCAGTATTTT,CASSDSASGSADTQYF
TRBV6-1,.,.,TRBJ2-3,TGTGCCAGCAGTGATTCAAGAGAGGGTCCCACAGATACGCAGTATTTT,CASSDSREGPTDTQYF
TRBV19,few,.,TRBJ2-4,TGTGCCAGTAGCCCCCTTGGTGCAGGGGAGTACATTCAGTACTTC,CASSPLGAGEYIQYF
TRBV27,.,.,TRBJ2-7,TGTGCCAGCAGTTTAAAACAGCACTACGAGCAGTACTTC,CASSLKQHYEQYF
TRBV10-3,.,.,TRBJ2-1,TGTGCCATCAGTGAGTCGGACAGCCCCAATGAGCAGTTCTTC,CAISESDSPNEQFF
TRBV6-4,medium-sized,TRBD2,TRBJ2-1,TGTGCCAGCGCAAGCGGGAGGGAAGGGAATGAGCAGTTCTTC,CASASGREGNEQFF
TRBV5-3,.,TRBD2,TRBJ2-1,TGTGCCAGCAGCTCGAGCTACACCGGGACTACCAACAATGAGCAGTTCTTC,CASSSSYTGTTNNEQFF
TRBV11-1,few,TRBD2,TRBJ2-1,TGTGCCAGCAGCTTAGGGCTAGCGGGAGAAGAGACCCAGTTCTTC,CASSLGLAGEETQFF
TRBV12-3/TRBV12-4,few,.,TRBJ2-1,TGTGCCAGCAGAAAGCCCGGAGGCAATGAGCAGTTCTTC,CASRKPGGNEQFF
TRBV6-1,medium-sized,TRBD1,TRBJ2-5,TGTGCCAGCAGTGGGACAGGGGGCCTGGAGACCCAGTACTTC,CASSGTGGLETQYF
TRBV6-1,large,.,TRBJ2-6,TGTGCCAGCCGCCCGGACCGCTCTGGGGCCAACGTCCTGACTTTC,CASRPDRSGANVLTF
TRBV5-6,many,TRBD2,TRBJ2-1,TGTGCCAGCAGCCCGGGACTAGCGGACAATGAGCAGTTCTTC,CASSPGLADNEQFF
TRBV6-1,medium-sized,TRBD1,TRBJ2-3,TGTGCCAGCAGTGATTGGACAGGTAGAGCAGATACGCAGTATTTT,CASSDWTGRADTQYF
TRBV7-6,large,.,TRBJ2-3,TGTGCCAGCAGCCGACTAGGGGGCACAGATACGCAGTATTTT,CASSRLGGTDTQYF
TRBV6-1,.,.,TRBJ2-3,TGTGCCAGCAGTGTTGAAGGGCTTGAGGATACGCAGTATTTT,CASSVEGLEDTQYF